This T cell receptor beta chain stems from a study of T cell changes during pregnancy in multiple sclerosis. CDR1 SGDLS and CDR2 YYNGEE come from the germline V gene. This CDR3 contains 16 residues. V was shortened by 2 bases and J by 1 base, with 12 bases between the two germline ends. Using immunoSEQ multiplex PCR, the repertoire was profiled, and TCRdb retains in-frame clones only, with some absent. The table shows about 56,000 clones, with approximately 90% occurring only once. The receptor was derived from a female donor with multiple sclerosis, enrolled in a pregnancy study. The chain recombines TRBV9 with TRBJ2-2; tentatively, D is TRBD2 (6 bases). Material: CD4+ T cells from peripheral blood mononuclear cells, obtained in the second trimester of pregnancy. CDR3 loop: CASSVGEAGNTGELFF. The CDR3 DNA sequence: TGTGCCAGCAGCGTTGGAGAAGCGGGGAACACCGGGGAGCTGTTTTTT.